This entry is about one TCR beta chain. Its antigen specificity is not known. There are no base qualities to consult, and no much larger clone falls within one base. This sample was included in a study of cytomegalovirus exposure and HLA in healthy donors (TCRdb year 2017). In terms of the full investigation: In an earlier analysis of several hundred of the donors, about 260 Gb of sequence data and 90 million to 120 million unique TCR beta sequences from 150 million to 200 million T cells were reported. In a later analysis, previously published TCR beta repertoires from about 640 donors were re-analyzed and high-resolution HLA genotyping was added so that TCR occurrence patterns could be studied. Using immunosequencing, the study profiled T cell repertoires from some 670 subjects and related those repertoires to cytomegalovirus serostatus. The later analysis used no new phenotypic data to find candidate immune exposures, relying instead on TCR beta sequences and their occurrence across donors. About five DR-DQ haplotypes were treated as single units for association and clustering because of strong linkage in the cohort. Every discovery cohort repertoire had been produced on one sequencing platform. In an earlier analysis of more than 550 of the donors, high-throughput TCR beta sequencing was used to judge whether each TCR beta V gene segment behaved as functional or pseudogenic. The number of donors typed differed by locus, with roughly 629-640 for A, B, C, DRB1 and DQB1, about 500 for DQA1, 600 to 610 for DPA1, and 450 to 480 for DPB1. Genome-wide SNP genotypes for about 55% of the roughly 670 donors were used in a later genetic analysis, which treated that subset as a discovery cohort. The study combined high-throughput TCR immunosequencing, statistical association of individual TCRs with disease status, and machine learning to predict cytomegalovirus infection status. Both class I and class II loci were covered by HLA typing, at four-digit resolution. Donor age, sex, ethnicity and CMV serostatus were collected together with the repertoire data. An early release covering over 500 HLA-typed donors comprised about 300 gigabases of sequencing data and around 80 million unique TCR sequences. In addition to the first cohort of 650 to 800 subjects, a separate validation cohort of approximately 130 different subjects was used. The study aimed to test whether cataloging public T cell receptors could reveal signatures of past pathogen exposure. The genetic ancestry cluster associated with self-reported Caucasian donors included roughly four fifths of the approximately 410 genotyped donors. Across 398 genotyped donors of the cohort, an average of about 220,000 unique TCR beta nucleotide sequences per donor were sequenced, and roughly a sixth of those sequences were non-productive.

In total, fewer than 750 healthy bone marrow donors made up the cohort. At the time of sampling, all cohort members were nominally healthy, though unrecorded immune exposures were likely present. The donor tested CMV seronegative and was one of the 352 seronegative cohort members. A peripheral blood sample was collected from each donor, and TCR beta sequencing was performed on peripheral blood mononuclear cells. Genomic DNA was extracted from the blood cell samples with the Qiagen DNeasy Blood Extraction Kit. General conclusions and limits of the study: In a later analysis, TCR association rates were found to vary across HLA loci, with the most associated TCRs seen for DRB1 alleles and the fewest for HLA-C alleles. In this cohort, only TCR beta chains were sequenced, and detectable features were limited by the absence of alpha or paired-chain data. Because counts were too low, seventeen rarely observed V segments, including chromosome 9 orphons, were left out of the earlier analysis of over 550 of the donors. HLA typing was unavailable for some donors at each locus, so association tests used only the typed subset. In an earlier analysis of some 550 of the donors, most TCR beta V segments were observed in productive rearrangements about 87% or about 30% of the time, broadly matching IMGT annotations. The study gave a list of about 150 TCR beta chains associated with cytomegalovirus. A later genetic analysis associated a missense DCLRE1C variant with V-gene and J-gene trimming of TCR beta chains, and an independent cohort replicated the association. A cluster of highly shared sequence variants was judged likely to represent a technical artifact of the sequencing pipeline. It was suggested by the authors that the approach could potentially be generalized to other disease states and immunological phenotypes. Because the 87-base-pair reads could not distinguish some IMGT-functional V segments, including TRBV6-2 and TRBV6-3, those segments were excluded. The classifier was reported to diagnose cytomegalovirus status with high specificity and sensitivity in both the original cohort and the validation cohort. According to a later analysis, parvovirus B19, influenza, CMV and Epstein-Barr virus appeared linked to several top co-occurrence clusters. Three of the identified cytomegalovirus-associated TCR beta chains were confirmed in vitro to be specific for cytomegalovirus antigens. A further reported finding was that TCR beta sequences accurately predicted the HLA-A and HLA-B alleles for most subjects in the first cohort. Presence/absence analyses assumed roughly uniform sequencing depth across donors, an assumption that may not hold. Most TCR sequences were seen in very few donors, while some public TCRs were found in many individuals. In a later analysis, HLA-associated TCR beta chains were found to be more clonally expanded and to have lower generation probabilities than equally common non-associated chains. CMV serostatus was the only immune exposure information available for the cohort. Assigning TCR associations to individual alleles was difficult when HLA alleles, especially DR and DQ, strongly co-occurred. At a false discovery rate of 0.05, a later analysis linked about 17,000 TCR beta sequences to specific HLA alleles. In a later genetic analysis, fewer N-insertions in productive TCRs were reported among donors in an Asian-associated ancestry cluster than the roughly 700-donor mean. Correlated functional status among segregating V segments might reflect linkage disequilibrium, but an unknown experimental factor could not be ruled out. In a later analysis, most CMV-associated TCR beta chains were found to appear HLA-restricted, with HLA associations seemingly driven largely by CMV exposure.

Libraries were made using the immunoSEQ multiplex PCR assay. The multiplex PCR relied on a mix of 60 forward primers for TCR Vbeta segments and 13 reverse primers for TCR Jbeta segments. The CDR3 region of rearranged TCR beta genes was amplified from genomic DNA by a multiplex PCR assay. Amplified TCR beta libraries were sequenced as 87-base-pair reads on the Illumina HiSeq System. The source study handled its data this way. In a later analysis, around 80 million unique TCR beta chains were counted across the roughly 610 repertoires, and roughly 11 million of these chains were shared by at least two donors. A nearest-neighbor algorithm error-corrected the raw reads and collapsed the reads into unique sequences, merging closely related sequences to remove PCR and sequencing errors. CDR3 sequences were aligned to IMGT reference sequences to assign V, D and J gene segments. For a sequence to be retained, at least a six-nucleotide match to both a V gene segment and a J gene segment was required. A rearrangement counted as productive if the CDR3 had no stop codons and remained in frame with V and J, and every other rearrangement counted as non-productive. CDR3 was defined by IMGT convention, running from the second conserved V-encoded cysteine to the conserved J-encoded phenylalanine. In an earlier analysis of approximately 500 of the donors, sequences lacking an unambiguous match to a single V gene segment were excluded. In an earlier analysis of 587 of the donors, V segments were called functional above 56.7% productive rearrangements and were called segregating when the between-donor standard deviation exceeded 5%. A statistical classification framework was developed to diagnose cytomegalovirus status using the catalog of TCR beta chain sequences. V and J gene assignment, in a later analysis, came from comparing TCR nucleotide sequences with IMGT/GENE-DB human TR gene sequences. The TCRdist pipeline was used in a later analysis to assign CDR3 sequences and most-parsimonious VDJ recombination scenarios. A later analysis defined each TCR beta chain by its CDR3 amino acid sequence plus V-gene family, and excluded reads lacking a unique V-gene family. A later analysis removed over 500 highly shared, low-generation-probability nucleotide sequences to deal with suspected cross-contamination and a sequencing artifact. In a later analysis, a clonal expansion index was calculated for each public chain from normalized within-repertoire ranks of inferred template counts. In a later analysis, generation probabilities were computed using a VDJ recombination model fitted to out-of-frame rearrangements, and the results were checked against IGoR. A later analysis scored TCR-TCR, TCR-HLA and TCR-CMV co-occurrence with hypergeometric tests, applying a repertoire-size bias correction to TCR pairs. In a later analysis, false discovery rates were estimated by permuting HLA or CMV assignments 20 times. A later analysis grouped co-occurring TCRs with DBSCAN, adding TCRdist sequence similarity when clustering within HLA-allele-positive subsets. Repertoires with fewer than 30,000 or more than 120,000 public chains were left out of co-occurrence clustering, as were several repertoires with anomalous nucleotide sharing. TCRdb provides this immuneACCESS table in a form limited to in-frame rearrangements. Some clones are lacking; in checked studies, under half of them reflect an unresolved V gene, and why the rest are absent is not known. V and J calls and clone size follow that table, whereas D and trimming were derived from the DNA. This sample comprises about 140,000 clones, more than 70% of them detected only once. The ten largest clones represent about 3.1% of the sample.

Reading from cysteine to phenylalanine, the CDR3 counts 16 amino acids. Of the read, only the CDR3 DNA is kept; its 48 bases are in frame from base 1. From the germline V gene, CDR1 is SGDLS and CDR2 is YYNGEE. V is shortened by 3 bases, J by 1 base, and the region joining them spans 17 bases. This receptor was identified in a man in his forties or fifties in good health and CMV-seronegative. Sequencing input: PBMCs. This sequence uses TRBV9 and TRBJ2-7; TRBD1 is a weak D gene call, 6 bases matching. DNA sequence: TGTGCCAGCAGCGCAAGCCCCGTTACAGGGTCCTACGAGCAGTACTTC. This is translated as CASSASPVTGSYEQYF.